The clone carrying this T cell receptor beta chain has a handful of counts. What it binds is not known. The source of the sample is a study of vaccination and CD4 T cells after COVID-19. About the study: A vaccine, either BNT162b2 or mRNA-1273, was given to participants in two doses.

Study conclusions and caveats: A nonsignificant median increase from 21 to 38 SARS-CoV-2-reactive clonotypes was observed. Detection of a median approximately 87% of reactive clones in convalescent patients was confined to the period after vaccination.

V was shortened by 3 bases and J by 5 bases, with 11 bases between the two germline ends. This CDR3 is built from 15 residues. From germline, CDR1 is MGHRA and CDR2 YSYEKL. The treatment here: approximately 11-day PBMC culture with coronavirus spike peptide pools or control peptides (ViraFEST assay). Scientists ran DNA taken from cultured CD4+ T cells through the Oncomine TCR Beta short-read assay for sequencing. TCRdb independently ran MiXCR on the PCR reads; one entry per CDR3 protein. Of 20,000 to 25,000 distinct CDR3 sequences in the sample, about 51% were seen once. The receptor's source is a human donor who had recovered from COVID-19. This chain links TRBV4-1 with TRBJ1-6, with a possible D match to TRBD1 (5 bases). The sequencing input was CD4+ T cells from blood, cultured in vitro. CDR3 protein: CASSHPGQNNSPLHF. CDR3 nucleotides: TGCGCCAGCAGCCACCCGGGGCAAAATAATTCACCCCTCCACTTT.